This T cell receptor (beta chain) came from a study of T cells after yellow fever vaccination. The ends were cut back, 6 bases at V and 4 bases at J, with 13 bases in the middle. The CDR3 has 14 amino acids. Per germline, CDR1 MNHEY and CDR2 SMNVEV (reference sequence). Researchers made TCR cDNA using 5'RACE template switching, and this step added a universal primer site and UMIs. TCRdb re-analysed the 5' RACE reads in MiXCR, keeping a single row per CDR3 protein. The table has about 230,000 distinct CDR3 sequences, approximately 6.8% seen once; the top ten hold more than 0.85%. Study-wide results and caveats: Abundant bulk-population clonotypes could contaminate the FACS-sorted repertoires. Clones that expanded after primary vaccination mostly reappeared after the booster (nearly 98% CD4, about 89% CD8).

The table lists this clonotype with a few counts. Its antigen remains unknown. The TCR sequence derives from a man aged 25 to 40 who received the YFV17D yellow fever vaccine. The material sequenced was CD4+ T cells sorted from PBMCs, taken on the day of the yellow fever booster vaccination. The rearrangement joins TRBV27 to TRBJ1-3; D uncertain. CDR3 sequence (DNA): TGTGCCAGCAGCTCGGCGGTGGGGGGAAACACCATATATTTT. As protein: CASSSAVGGNTIYF.